The TCR beta chain under discussion was sequenced for a study of T cell responses to AZD1222 COVID-19 vaccine listed by TCRdb under 2021. Regarding the research as a whole: AZD1222 recipients given second doses at about 4 weeks or at about 12 weeks were pooled, since spike-specific TCR depth and breadth were not found to differ between the two schedules. TCR sequencing was performed for 230 to 250 trial participants, of whom about 200 were given two doses of AZD1222 and around 26 were given two doses of MenACWY control vaccine. Trial participants were enrolled into age subgroups of 18-55, 56-69 and 70-plus years, which contained about 160, 30 and 59 TCR-sequenced participants, respectively.

Beyond this particular receptor, the publication reports: No day 14 peak-response samples were available, so repertoires were characterized only after the peak T cell response. The vaccine-associated CD4 TCRs covered the entire spike protein, and the dominant responses fell in regions 160-218 and 743-854. Conclusions about previously exposed vaccinees are limited because only five or six AZD1222 recipients were SARS-CoV-2 seropositive at baseline. Participants were mostly white British, with more females than males. The authors suggested clonal diversity may have been underestimated. Nearly half of unique spike-specific TCRs reportedly recognized epitopes outside regions mutated in the B.1.351 and B.1.1.7 variants. The 56-69-year group was small, and its depth increase did not reach significance, likely because of low power. After two AZD1222 doses, spike-specific TCR breadth and depth were significantly higher than at day 0 and than in MenACWY recipients.

As regards this clone: Its cognate antigen has yet to be identified. Per-base qualities were not stored, and no clone one base away is much larger.

The CDR3 regions of human TCRbeta chains were subjected to immunosequencing. The published analysis was carried out like this. Repertoire TCRs were checked for matches against a reference library of SARS-CoV-2-specific TCRs that had been generated using the MIRA antigen-specificity platform. Breadth was defined as the fraction of unique TCRs that were SARS-CoV-2-associated. Depth was defined as the fraction of total T cells that were SARS-CoV-2-associated. Using the MIRA data, every spike-specific TCR was mapped to the spike region that the TCR reacted to and assigned to either a CD4 or a CD8 class. Log10-transformed breadth and depth values were compared by one-way ANOVA with Sidak's multiple comparisons tests. Not all clones reach the TCRdb copy of this immuneACCESS table, which keeps in-frame sequences only. Checked studies attribute under half of the gap to unresolved V genes and leave the rest unexplained. The D gene and trimming were derived from the DNA, and the V and J assignments and clone size from that table. This sample holds tens of thousands of clones; under 95% were observed only once. The ten largest clones capture over 20% of the sample.

The label giving this sample's time point can be read as: baseline before first vaccination. Vaccinee samples came from UK trials COV001 and COV002, including a single-blind randomized controlled phase 2/3 trial of AZD1222 (ChAdOx1 nCoV-19) in healthy adults. For TCRbeta chain sequencing, PBMC samples were collected from trial participants at day 0 and at day 28 after the second dose. In the germline V gene, CDR1 corresponds to KGHSH and CDR2 to LQKENI. The trim is 1 base for V and 2 bases for J, with a gap of 15 bases between the germline ends. The CDR3 runs 18 residues from the cysteine to the phenylalanine. Of all the DNA, just the CDR3 is kept, 54 bases in frame from base 1.

The V and J genes are TRBV18 and TRBJ2-6; the D gene cannot be named for sure. Here the sequenced sample was peripheral blood, taken on day 0 of AZD1222 vaccination. This TCR was sampled from an adult in good health. The nucleotide sequence reads as follows: TGTGCCAGCTCACCACTCCCAGAGAGGAGTGCTGGGGCCAACGTCCTGACTTTC. Translation gives CASSPLPERSAGANVLTF.